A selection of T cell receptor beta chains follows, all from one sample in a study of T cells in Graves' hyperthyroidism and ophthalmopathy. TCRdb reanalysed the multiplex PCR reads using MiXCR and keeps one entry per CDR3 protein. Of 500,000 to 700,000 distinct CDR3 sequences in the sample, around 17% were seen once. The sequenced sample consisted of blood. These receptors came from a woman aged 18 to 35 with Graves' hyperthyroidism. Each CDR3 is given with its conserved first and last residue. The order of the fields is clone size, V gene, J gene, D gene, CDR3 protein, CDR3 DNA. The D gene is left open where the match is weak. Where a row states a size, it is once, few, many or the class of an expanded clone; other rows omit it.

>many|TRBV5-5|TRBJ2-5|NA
CASSPPPGVETQYF
TGTGCCAGCAGCCCCCCTCCGGGGGTAGAGACCCAGTACTTC
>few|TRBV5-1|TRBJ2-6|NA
CASSLAGQTSLLVSGANVLTF
TGCGCCAGCAGCTTGGCCGGGCAGACTTCATTACTCGTTTCTGGGGCCAACGTCCTGACTTTC
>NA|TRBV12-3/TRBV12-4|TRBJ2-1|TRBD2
CASNLLAGGPNEQFF
TGTGCCAGCAACCTACTAGCGGGGGGGCCCAATGAGCAGTTCTTC
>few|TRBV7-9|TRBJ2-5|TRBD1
CASSKGQHQETQYF
TGTGCCAGCAGCAAGGGACAGCACCAAGAGACCCAGTACTTC
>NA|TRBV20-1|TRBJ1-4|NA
CSARGPEATNEKLSF
TGCAGTGCTAGGGGCCCTGAGGCAACTAATGAAAAACTGTCTTTT
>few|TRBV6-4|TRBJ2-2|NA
CASSGDFSTGELFF
TGTGCCAGCAGTGGGGACTTCTCCACCGGGGAGCTGTTTTTT
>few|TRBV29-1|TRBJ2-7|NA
CSATTDYPIYEQYF
TGCAGCGCCACGACCGATTACCCTATTTACGAGCAGTACTTC
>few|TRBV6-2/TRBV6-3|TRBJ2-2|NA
CASRTIQGAGELFF
TGTGCCAGCAGAACCATACAGGGCGCCGGGGAGCTGTTTTTT
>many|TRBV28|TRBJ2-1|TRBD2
CASSLVAGVGSYNEQFF
TGTGCCAGCAGTTTAGTAGCGGGAGTTGGGTCCTACAATGAGCAGTTCTTC
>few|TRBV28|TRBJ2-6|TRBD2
CASSTRTSGRRSGGANVLTF
TGTGCCAGCAGTACACGGACTAGCGGGAGGAGATCTGGCGGGGCCAACGTCCTGACTTTC
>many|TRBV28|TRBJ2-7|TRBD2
CASSFPAGTSGIYEQYF
TGTGCCAGCAGTTTCCCGGCGGGGACTAGCGGGATCTACGAGCAGTACTTC
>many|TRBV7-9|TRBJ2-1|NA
CASSLRLTTPWDEQFF
TGTGCCAGCAGCTTAAGACTTACTACTCCTTGGGATGAGCAGTTCTTC
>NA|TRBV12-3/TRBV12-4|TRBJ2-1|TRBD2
CASRASGPSYNEQFF
TGTGCCAGCAGAGCTAGCGGGCCCTCCTACAATGAGCAGTTCTTC
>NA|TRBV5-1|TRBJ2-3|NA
CASSQEKGRRDTQYF
TGCGCCAGCAGCCAGGAGAAGGGGCGCAGGGATACGCAGTATTTT
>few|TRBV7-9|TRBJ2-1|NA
CASSLGPTGPNEQFF
TGTGCCAGCAGCTTAGGGCCCACAGGGCCGAATGAGCAGTTCTTC
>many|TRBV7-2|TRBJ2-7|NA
CASSASGAEQYF
TGTGCCAGCAGCGCTTCAGGGGCTGAGCAGTACTTC
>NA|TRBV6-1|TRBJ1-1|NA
CASRTKAEAFF
TGTGCCAGCAGGACGAAGGCTGAAGCTTTCTTT
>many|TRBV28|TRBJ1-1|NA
CASTHRGGLNTEAFF
TGTGCCAGCACCCACCGGGGGGGTTTGAACACTGAAGCTTTCTTT
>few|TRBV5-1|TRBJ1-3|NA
CASSLVGVYSGNTIYF
TGCGCCAGCAGCTTGGTCGGGGTTTACTCTGGAAACACCATATATTTT
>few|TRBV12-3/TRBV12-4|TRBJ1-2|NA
CASSPSRDGYTF
TGTGCCAGCAGTCCAAGCCGGGATGGCTACACCTTC
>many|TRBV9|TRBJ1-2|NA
CASSVVFRGDYGYTF
TGTGCCAGCAGCGTAGTGTTTCGGGGCGACTATGGCTACACCTTC
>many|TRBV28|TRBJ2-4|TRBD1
CASSYRGIAKNIQYF
TGTGCCAGCAGTTACAGGGGTATTGCCAAAAACATTCAGTACTTC
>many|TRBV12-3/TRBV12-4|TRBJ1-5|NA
CASSWGQNQPQHF
TGTGCCAGCAGCTGGGGACAAAATCAGCCCCAGCATTTT
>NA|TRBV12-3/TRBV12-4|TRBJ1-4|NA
CASSFGFFFEKLFF
TGTGCCAGCAGTTTTGGCTTTTTTTTTGAAAAACTGTTTTTT
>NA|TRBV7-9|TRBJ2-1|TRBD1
CASSLPRARQGLVLPEQFF
TGTGCCAGCAGCTTGCCCCGTGCTCGACAGGGCCTAGTGCTACCTGAGCAGTTCTTC
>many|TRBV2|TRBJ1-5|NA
CASSGQGNQPQHF
TGTGCCAGCAGTGGACAGGGCAATCAGCCCCAGCATTTT
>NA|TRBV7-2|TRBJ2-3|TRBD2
CASSLILAGGPGTDTQYF
TGTGCCAGCAGCTTAATACTAGCGGGGGGGCCGGGCACAGATACGCAGTATTTT
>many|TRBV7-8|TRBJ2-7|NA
CASSWRFFYEQYF
TGTGCCAGCAGCTGGCGATTTTTCTACGAGCAGTACTTC
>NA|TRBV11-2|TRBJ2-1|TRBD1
CASSSQGVDEQFF
TGTGCCAGCAGCTCACAGGGGGTCGATGAGCAGTTCTTC